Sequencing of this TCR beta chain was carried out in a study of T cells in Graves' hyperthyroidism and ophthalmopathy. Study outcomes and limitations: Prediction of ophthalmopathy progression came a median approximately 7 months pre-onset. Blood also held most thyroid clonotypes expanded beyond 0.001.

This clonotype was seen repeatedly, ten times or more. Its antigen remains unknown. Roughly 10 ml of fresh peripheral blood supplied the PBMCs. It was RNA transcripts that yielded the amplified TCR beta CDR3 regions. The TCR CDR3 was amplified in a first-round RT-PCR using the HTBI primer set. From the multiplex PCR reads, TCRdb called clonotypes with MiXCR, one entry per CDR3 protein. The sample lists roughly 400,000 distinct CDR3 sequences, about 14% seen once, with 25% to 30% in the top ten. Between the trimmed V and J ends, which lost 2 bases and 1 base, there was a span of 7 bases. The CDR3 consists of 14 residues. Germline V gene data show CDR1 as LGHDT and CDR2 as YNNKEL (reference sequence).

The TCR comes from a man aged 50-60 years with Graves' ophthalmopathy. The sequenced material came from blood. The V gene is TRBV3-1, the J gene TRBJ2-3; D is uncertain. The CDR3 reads CASSQSGGTDTQYF. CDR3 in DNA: TGTGCCAGCAGCCAATCGGGTGGCACAGATACGCAGTATTTT.